This passage covers 19 T cell receptor beta chains from one sample sequenced in a study of PD-L1 blockade in urothelial cancer. Repertoires were generated with immunoSEQ multiplex PCR, while TCRdb's copy carries only in-frame clones and drops some. The sample contains approximately 37,000 clones, around 83% of which appear only once. Sample: PBMCs, taken around atezolizumab (anti-PD-L1) treatment. The receptor set was obtained from a man aged 55 to 70 with urothelial cancer.

The sample holds many counts of this clone. The V gene is TRBV28, the J gene TRBJ1-1, with 7 positions matching TRBD1. V trimming: 5 bases; J trimming: 4 bases; junction bases outside the gene matches: 7. The CDR3 is 14 amino acids. Germline V CDR1 and CDR2: MDHEN, SYDVKM. Here the CDR3 DNA reads TGTGCCAGCAGTCCTCAGACAGGGCTCACTGAAGCTTTCTTT. Protein: CASSPQTGLTEAFF.

The chain combines TRBV5-8 with TRBJ2-7, with D tentatively TRBD2 (6 bases). V was clipped by 4 bases and J by 2 bases, with 13 bases between them. The CDR3 length is 14 residues. Per germline, CDR1 SGHTS and CDR2 YDEGEE. CDR3: CASSRGTRPYEQYF. CDR3 nucleotide sequence: TGTGCCAGCAGCCGGGGGACCCGGCCCTACGAGCAGTACTTC.

V is TRBV7-9 and J is TRBJ1-6; 10 nucleotides line up with TRBD1. V shed 5 bases and J 4 bases; nucleotides not matched to a gene: 8. The CDR3 covers 17 residues. Germline lookup yields CDR1 SEHNR and CDR2 FQNEAQ (reference sequence). The CDR3 DNA is TGTGCCAGCAGCCCCGGAGGGGACAGGGGATATAATTCACCCCTCCACTTT. The encoded protein is CASSPGGDRGYNSPLHF.

CDR3 nucleotides: TGCGCCAGCAGCCAAGATGGGCAGTACGAGCAGTACTTC. It yields the protein CASSQDGQYEQYF. The chain links TRBV4-3 to TRBJ2-7, with unresolved D. CDR1 and CDR2 (germline): LGHNA, YSLEER. CDR3 length: 13 residues. V was cut by 0 bases and J by 4 bases, with 7 bases left in between.

The rearrangement uses TRBV6-6 and TRBJ1-2; D remains unclear. V lost 3 bases and J lost 2, with 7 bases in between. The CDR3 totals 13 residues. The V gene's germline CDR1 is MNHNY and CDR2 SVGAGI (reference sequence). CDR3: CASSYLENYGYTF. CDR3 DNA sequence: TGTGCCAGCAGTTATCTCGAGAACTATGGCTACACCTTC.

The CDR3 loop reads CASSTGGWSYEQYF. The CDR3 bases are TGTGCCAGCAGTACAGGGGGTTGGTCCTACGAGCAGTACTTC. The chain couples TRBV27 to TRBJ2-7, with TRBD1 matching 8 bases. Germline CDR1 and CDR2: MNHEY and SMNVEV (reference sequence). This CDR3 is built from 14 residues. The J segment lost 1 base and the V segment lost 5 bases, leaving 4 bases of the junction unmatched.

This chain uses TRBV11-2 with TRBJ2-7, with TRBD2 matching over 7 bases. Unmatched junction bases numbered 11, after V lost 5 bases and J lost 4 bases. The CDR3 covers 15 residues. Germline V gene sequence: CDR1 SGHAT, CDR2 FQNNGV. Written as DNA, the CDR3 is TGTGCCAGCAGCCTCCTTCCTAACGGGGGGTACGAGCAGTACTTC. It translates to CASSLLPNGGYEQYF.

The chain links TRBV28 to TRBJ2-3; D remains unclear. The germline V gene encodes CDR1 MDHEN and CDR2 SYDVKM. The V end lost 2 bases, the J end lost 1 base, and 7 bases lay between the germline ends. The length of the CDR3 is 14 residues. DNA of the CDR3: TGTGCCAGCAGTTTAGGTCGGGGCACAGATACGCAGTATTTT. Translating gives CASSLGRGTDTQYF. Full variable domain (remainder filled in from reference TRBV28 and TRBJ2-3): DVKVTQSSRYLVKRTGEKVFLECVQDMDHENMFWYRQDPGLGLRLIYFSYDVKMKEKGDIPEGYSVSREKKERFSLILESASTNQTSMYLCASSLGRGTDTQYFGPGTRLTVL.

This clone was recorded once. This chain joins TRBV25-1 and TRBJ2-7, with TRBD2 identical over 10 bases. After removal of 5 bases from V and 1 base from J, the junction contained 5 bases not matched to a gene. The CDR3 loop spans 15 amino acids. CDR1 is MGHDK, CDR2 SYGVNS, per germline. The CDR3 DNA follows: TGTGCCAGCAGTACAGCGGGAGGGCGGTCCTACGAGCAGTACTTC. Its translation is CASSTAGGRSYEQYF.

V and J are TRBV2 and TRBJ2-5; a weak D match, TRBD2 (5 bases). The length of the CDR3 is 14 residues. The germline V gene encodes CDR1 SNHLY and CDR2 FYNNEI. V was shortened by 6 bases and J by 5 bases, with 16 bases between the two germline ends. The CDR3 here is CASRRTAPGETQYF. The CDR3 DNA reads as TGTGCCAGCAGGAGGACTGCCCCGGGGGAGACCCAGTACTTC.

V and J are TRBV11-3 and TRBJ2-3; perhaps TRBD2 as D (6 bases). There are 14 residues in the CDR3. Germline V gene sequence: CDR1 SGHNT, CDR2 YENEEA. Trimming removed 1 base at V and 6 bases at J, with 11 bases between. The CDR3 DNA is TGTGCCAGCAGCTTAGCCTCGGGAGCGGATACGCAGTATTTT. It specifies CASSLASGADTQYF.

The chain employs TRBV14 and TRBJ2-7; weak D call: TRBD2 (5 bases). The length of the CDR3 is 15 residues. The germline gives CDR1 SGHDN, CDR2 FVKESK. V shed 2 bases and J shed 5 bases, with 16 bases lying between them. CDR3 nucleotides: TGTGCCAGCAGCCAAAGCGGAGGAGTTAGCCACGAGCAGTACTTC. This encodes CASSQSGGVSHEQYF.

The chain recombines TRBV10-2 with TRBJ2-3; 10 bases map to TRBD2. This CDR3 comprises 13 residues. The germline CDR1 and CDR2 sequences are WSHSY and SAAADI. CDR3 DNA sequence: TGCGGAAGCGGGGGGGCCGTCACAGATACGCAGTATTTT. Protein sequence: CGSGGAVTDTQYF.

The rearrangement links TRBV6-5 to TRBJ2-6; TRBD2 is a possible D gene (5 bases). Trimming shortened V by 5 bases and J by 2 bases, and 10 bases separated the two germline ends. This CDR3 has 15 residues. Per the germline V gene, CDR1 is MNHEY and CDR2 is SVGAGI. The DNA for the CDR3 is TGTGCCAGCAGTCCGGACTGGGCTGGGGCCAACGTCCTGACTTTC. It encodes CASSPDWAGANVLTF.

The chain has TRBV19 and TRBJ1-3; TRBD1 matches 9 bases. CDR1 is LNHDA, CDR2 SQIVND, per germline (reference sequence). Trimming at V came to 5 bases and at J to 3 bases, leaving 11 bases not matched to a gene. The CDR3 spans 17 residues. CDR3 sequence: CASSRPGTGTSGNTIYF. The CDR3 DNA follows: TGTGCCAGTAGTCGTCCCGGGACAGGGACCAGTGGAAACACCATATATTTT.

This chain joins TRBV29-1 and TRBJ2-1; maybe TRBD1 (5 bases). The V end was cut by 7 bases, the J end by 7 bases, with 20 bases between. CDR1 is SQVTM and CDR2 is ANQGSEA in the germline V gene. The CDR3 has 14 amino acids. The CDR3 DNA reads as TGCAGCGCCAGCGCAGGGTGGTCTCGGAATGAGCAGTTCTTC. It yields the protein CSASAGWSRNEQFF.

The sample holds one count of this clone. This rearrangement joins TRBV30 to TRBJ2-7; TRBD2 agrees at 9 bases. CDR3 length: 16 amino acids. CDR1 is GTSNPN, CDR2 SVGIG, per germline (reference sequence). With 2 bases clipped from V and 5 bases from J, the junction kept 13 bases outside the gene matches. The CDR3 DNA reads as TGTGCCTGGAGTAGAGGTAGTAGCGGGAGAATTAACGAGCAGTACTTC. This gives the protein CAWSRGSSGRINEQYF.

This clone was detected a few times. The chain recombines TRBV28 with TRBJ1-2; tentatively, D is TRBD1 (5 bases). V dropped 4 bases and J dropped 1 base, with 16 bases sitting between them. CDR1 is MDHEN, CDR2 SYDVKM, per germline. The CDR3 extends over 16 amino acids. CDR3: CASSSGGQGINYGYTF. The CDR3 DNA follows: TGTGCCAGCAGTTCGGGGGGTCAGGGAATTAACTATGGCTACACCTTC.

About this clone: The junction departs from germline at one end; a sequencing error may be responsible. The chain joins TRBV7-7 to TRBJ2-1; tentative D call: TRBD1 (6 bases). There are 14 residues in the CDR3. Germline V lookup: CDR1 SSHAT, CDR2 FNYEAQ (reference sequence). Here the CDR3 reads CASSSSQGRGEQFF. The DNA of the CDR3 is TGTGCTAGCAGCTCTAGCCAGGGCAGGGGTGAGCAGTTCTTC.